The 4 T cell receptor beta chains below come from one sample, sequenced in a study of cytomegalovirus exposure and HLA in healthy donors. Vbeta (60) and Jbeta (13) primers were used in the PCR. Method: immunoSEQ multiplex PCR; TCRdb's copy keeps in-frame clones and lacks some. The sample has about 150,000 clones; around four fifths are singletons. The sample taken for sequencing was PBMCs. The receptor set was obtained from a man between 18 and 29 years old in good health and CMV-seronegative.

Here the CDR3 reads CASSPTGLNSGANVLTF. The CDR3 coding sequence is TGTGCCAGCAGTCCGACAGGGCTTAACTCTGGGGCCAACGTCCTGACTTTC. This chain joins TRBV27 and TRBJ2-6; 7 bases are shared with TRBD1. CDR3 size: 17 residues. The trim removed 5 bases at V and 0 bases at J, leaving 7 bases unmatched. The germline V gene encodes CDR1 MNHEY and CDR2 SMNVEV (reference sequence).

V is TRBV5-5 and J is TRBJ2-7; 7 bases map to TRBD1. With 4 bases clipped from V and 3 bases from J, the junction kept 4 bases outside the gene matches. In germline, CDR1 is SGHKS, CDR2 YYEKEE (reference sequence). There are 13 residues in the CDR3. The CDR3 DNA sequence: TGTGCCAGCAGCCGACAGGGTAGCTACGAGCAGTACTTC. Encoded protein: CASSRQGSYEQYF.

The chain uses TRBV2 and TRBJ2-3; D is uncertain. V lost 7 bases to trimming and J lost 3 bases, with 5 bases between them. The germline CDR1 and CDR2 sequences are SNHLY and FYNNEI. The CDR3 sequence is 11 residues long. The CDR3 sequence is CASIRTDTQYF. The CDR3 bases are TGTGCCAGCATCAGGACAGATACGCAGTATTTT.

The chain carries TRBV9 and TRBJ2-5; D not certain. CDR1 is SGDLS and CDR2 is YYNGEE in the germline V gene. V lost 0 bases and J 2 bases, leaving 5 bases between the germline ends. The CDR3 loop spans 13 amino acids. The DNA for the CDR3 is TGTGCCAGCAGCGTAGGAGGACAAGAGACCCAGTACTTC. Its translation: CASSVGGQETQYF.